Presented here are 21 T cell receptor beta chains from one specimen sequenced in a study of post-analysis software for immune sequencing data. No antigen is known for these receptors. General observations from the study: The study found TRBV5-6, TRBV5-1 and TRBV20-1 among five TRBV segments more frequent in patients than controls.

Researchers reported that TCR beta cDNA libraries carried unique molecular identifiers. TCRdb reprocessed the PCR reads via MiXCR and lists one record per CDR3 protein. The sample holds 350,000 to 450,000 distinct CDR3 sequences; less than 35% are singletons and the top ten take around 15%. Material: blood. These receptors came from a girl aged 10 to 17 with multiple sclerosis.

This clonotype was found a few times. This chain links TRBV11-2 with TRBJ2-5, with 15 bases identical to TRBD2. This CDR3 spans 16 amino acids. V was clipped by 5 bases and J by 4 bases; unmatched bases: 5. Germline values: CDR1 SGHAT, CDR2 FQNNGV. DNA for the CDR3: TGTGCCAGCAGCAGGACTAGCGGGGGGGAAGGAGAGACCCAGTACTTC. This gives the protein CASSRTSGGEGETQYF.

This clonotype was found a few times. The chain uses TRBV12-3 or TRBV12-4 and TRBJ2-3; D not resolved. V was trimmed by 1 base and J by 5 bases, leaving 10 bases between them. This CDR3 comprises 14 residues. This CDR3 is CASSLGLPRDTQYF. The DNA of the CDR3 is TGTGCCAGCAGTTTAGGACTCCCCCGAGATACGCAGTATTTT.

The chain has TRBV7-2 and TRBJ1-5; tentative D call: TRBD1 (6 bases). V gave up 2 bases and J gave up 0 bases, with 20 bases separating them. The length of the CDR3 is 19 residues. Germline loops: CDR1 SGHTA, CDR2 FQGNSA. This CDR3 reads CASSLSNPGARGSNQPQHF. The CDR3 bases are TGTGCCAGCAGCTTAAGTAATCCAGGGGCTCGGGGTAGCAATCAGCCCCAGCATTTT.

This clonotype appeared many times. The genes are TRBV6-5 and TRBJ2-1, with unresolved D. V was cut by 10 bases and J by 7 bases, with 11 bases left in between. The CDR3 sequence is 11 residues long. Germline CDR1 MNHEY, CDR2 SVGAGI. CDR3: CATGPLNEQFF. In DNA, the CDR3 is TGTGCCACCGGTCCCCTTAATGAGCAGTTCTTC.

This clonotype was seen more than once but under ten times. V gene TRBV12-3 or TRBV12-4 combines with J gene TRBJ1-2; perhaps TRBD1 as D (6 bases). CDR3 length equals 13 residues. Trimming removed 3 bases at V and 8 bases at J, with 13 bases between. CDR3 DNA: TGTGCCAGCAGTTTTCAGGGGCGGAGAGGCTACACCTTC. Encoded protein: CASSFQGRRGYTF.

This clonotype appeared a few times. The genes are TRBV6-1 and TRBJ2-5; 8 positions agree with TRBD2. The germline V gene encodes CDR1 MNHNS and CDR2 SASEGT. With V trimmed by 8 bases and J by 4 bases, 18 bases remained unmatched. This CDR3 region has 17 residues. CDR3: CASLVWGSGDRGETQYF. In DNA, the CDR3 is TGTGCCAGCCTTGTTTGGGGTAGCGGGGATCGGGGAGAGACCCAGTACTTC.

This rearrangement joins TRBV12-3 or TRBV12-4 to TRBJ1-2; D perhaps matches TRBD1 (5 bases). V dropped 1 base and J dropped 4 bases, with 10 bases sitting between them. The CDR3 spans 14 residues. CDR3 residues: CASSLGRAGYGYTF. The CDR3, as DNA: TGTGCCAGCAGTTTAGGCAGGGCGGGCTATGGCTACACCTTC.

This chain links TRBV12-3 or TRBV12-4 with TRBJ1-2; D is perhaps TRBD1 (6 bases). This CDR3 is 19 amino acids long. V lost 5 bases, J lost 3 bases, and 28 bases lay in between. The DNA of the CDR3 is TGTGCCAGCAGTCCTCTCGATTCGTTCTGGGGGCGGCCTTACTATGGCTACACCTTC. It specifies CASSPLDSFWGRPYYGYTF.

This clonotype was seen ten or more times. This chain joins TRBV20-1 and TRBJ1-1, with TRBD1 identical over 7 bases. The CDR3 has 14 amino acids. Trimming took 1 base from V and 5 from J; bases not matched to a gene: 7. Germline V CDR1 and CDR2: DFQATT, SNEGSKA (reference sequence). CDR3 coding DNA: TGCAGTGCTAGAGCCCAGGGGGGGGTGACTGAAGCTTTCTTT. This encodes CSARAQGGVTEAFF.

The CDR3 is CASSEDTGELFF. In nucleotides, the CDR3 is TGTGCCAGCAGTGAAGACACCGGGGAGCTGTTTTTT. J is TRBJ2-2 and V is TRBV2; D call uncertain. V shed 1 base and J shed 3 bases, with 0 bases lying between them. Germline CDR1 and CDR2: SNHLY and FYNNEI. The CDR3 totals 12 residues.

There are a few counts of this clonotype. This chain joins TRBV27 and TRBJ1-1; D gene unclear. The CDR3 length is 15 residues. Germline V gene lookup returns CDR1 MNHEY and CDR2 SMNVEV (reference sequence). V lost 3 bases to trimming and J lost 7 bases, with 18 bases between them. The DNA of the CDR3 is TGTGCCAGCAGTTTCTTGAGGGATTCTTTCGGTGAAGCTTTCTTT. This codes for CASSFLRDSFGEAFF.

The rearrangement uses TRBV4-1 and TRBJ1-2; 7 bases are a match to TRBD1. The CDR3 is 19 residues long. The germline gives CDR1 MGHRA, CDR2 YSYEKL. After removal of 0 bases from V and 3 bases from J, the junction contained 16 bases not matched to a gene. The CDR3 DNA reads TGCGCCAGCAGCCAAGAGGCGACCGGGACAGCGGGGGGTGACTATGGCTACACCTTC. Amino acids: CASSQEATGTAGGDYGYTF.

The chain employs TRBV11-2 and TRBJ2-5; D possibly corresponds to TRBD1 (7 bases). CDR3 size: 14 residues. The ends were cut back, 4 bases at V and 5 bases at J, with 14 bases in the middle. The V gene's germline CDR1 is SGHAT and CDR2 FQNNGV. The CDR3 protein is CASSSPTGRETQYF. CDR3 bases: TGTGCCAGCAGCTCACCGACAGGGAGGGAGACCCAGTACTTC.

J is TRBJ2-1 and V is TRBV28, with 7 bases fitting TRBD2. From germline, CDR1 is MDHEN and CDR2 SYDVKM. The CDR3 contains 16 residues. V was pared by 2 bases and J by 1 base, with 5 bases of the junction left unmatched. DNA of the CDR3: TGTGCCAGCAGTTTAGGGGGGGTCCGGTCCTACAATGAGCAGTTCTTC. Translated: CASSLGGVRSYNEQFF.

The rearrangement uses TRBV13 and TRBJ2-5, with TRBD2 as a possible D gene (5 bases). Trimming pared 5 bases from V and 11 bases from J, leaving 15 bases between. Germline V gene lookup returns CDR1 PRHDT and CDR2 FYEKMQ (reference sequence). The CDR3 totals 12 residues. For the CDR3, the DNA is TGTGCCAGCAGCCGCGGCCTTGGGGAGCAGTACTTC. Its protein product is CASSRGLGEQYF.

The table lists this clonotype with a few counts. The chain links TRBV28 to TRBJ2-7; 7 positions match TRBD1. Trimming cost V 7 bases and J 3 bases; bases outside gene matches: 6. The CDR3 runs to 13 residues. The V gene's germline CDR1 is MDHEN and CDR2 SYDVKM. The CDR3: CASMQRDSYEQYF. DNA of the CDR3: TGTGCCAGCATGCAACGGGACAGCTACGAGCAGTACTTC.

For the CDR3, the DNA is TGTGCCAGCAGCTTAGGTCGATGGACAGGGGAAACTGAAGCTTTCTTT. As protein: CASSLGRWTGETEAFF. The gene calls are TRBV11-2 and TRBJ1-1, with 9 bases fitting TRBD1. The V gene's germline CDR1 is SGHAT and CDR2 FQNNGV. The V and J ends lost 1 base and 5 bases, in that order; junction bases with no gene match: 8. The CDR3 sequence is 16 residues long. Variable domain in full (rest from reference TRBV11-2 and TRBJ1-1): EAGVAQSPRYKIIEKRQSVAFWCNPISGHATLYWYQQILGQGPKLLIQFQNNGVVDDSQLPKDRFSAERLKGVDSTLKIQPAKLEDSAVYLCASSLGRWTGETEAFFGQGTRLTVV.

CDR3 in amino acids: CASSLFGTGGETQYF. In DNA, the CDR3 is TGCGCCAGCAGCTTGTTCGGGACTGGGGGCGAAACCCAGTACTTC. The V and J genes are TRBV5-1 and TRBJ2-5; D may correspond to TRBD1 or TRBD2 (6 bases each). This CDR3 has 15 amino acids. CDR1 and CDR2 from the germline V gene are SGHRS and YFSETQ. V shed 1 base and J shed 8 bases, with 18 bases lying between them.

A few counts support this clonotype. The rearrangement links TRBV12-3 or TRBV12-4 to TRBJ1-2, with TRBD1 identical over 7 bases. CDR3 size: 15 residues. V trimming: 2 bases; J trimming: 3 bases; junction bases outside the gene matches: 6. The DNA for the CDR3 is TGTGCCAGCAGTTTAATGGTAACAGGGGACTATGGCTACACCTTC. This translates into CASSLMVTGDYGYTF.

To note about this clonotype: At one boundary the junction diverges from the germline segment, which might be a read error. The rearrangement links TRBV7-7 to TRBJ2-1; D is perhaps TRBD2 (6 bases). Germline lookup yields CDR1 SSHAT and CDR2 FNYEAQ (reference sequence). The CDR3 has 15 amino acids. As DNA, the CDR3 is TGTGCTAGCAGCTTAGCGTGGGGGGTTGGCAATGAGCAGTTCTTC. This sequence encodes CASSLAWGVGNEQFF.

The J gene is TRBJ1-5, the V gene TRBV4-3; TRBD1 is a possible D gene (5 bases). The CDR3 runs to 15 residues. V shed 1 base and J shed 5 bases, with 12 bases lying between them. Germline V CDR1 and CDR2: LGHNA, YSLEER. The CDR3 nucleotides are TGCGCCAGCAGCCAAGGTGTGGGACTGGATCAGCCCCAGCATTTT. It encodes CASSQGVGLDQPQHF.